This T cell receptor beta chain is from a study of shared clonotypes between healthy human individuals. General study points: The genetic and exposure-history diversity represented was limited by few donors. Incompleteness in sorted-subset sequencing, despite large depth, was shown by rarefaction.

Those who donated, Caucasian adults without exception, all lived in Nashville, Tennessee. The table came from immunoSEQ multiplex PCR; TCRdb's copy has only in-frame clones and leaves some out. This table holds over a million clones, about 77% found once. The CDR3 extends over 13 amino acids. From germline, CDR1 is SGDLS and CDR2 YYNGEE. The germline V and J ends were trimmed by 6 bases and 5 bases, with 11 bases remaining between them. In its sample, this clone was seen a few times. The antigen is undetermined. The sequenced sample was memory CD4+ T cells sorted from blood. Documented subset: CD45RA-negative fraction. V usage is TRBV9 and J usage is TRBJ1-4; possibly TRBD1 for D (5 bases). The origin of this receptor is a young man in good health. The CDR3 sequence is CASNQGGNEKLFF. For the CDR3, the DNA is TGTGCCAGCAACCAGGGAGGGAATGAAAAACTGTTTTTT. Full variable domain (remainder filled in from reference TRBV9 and TRBJ1-4): DSGVTQTPKHLITATGQRVTLRCSPRSGDLSVYWYQQSLDQGLQFLIQYYNGEERAKGNILERFSAQQFPDLHSELNLSSLELGDSALYFCASNQGGNEKLFFGSGTQLSVL.